This T cell receptor beta chain is from a study of blood T cells in healthy people across ages. The ends were cut back, 6 bases at V and 7 bases at J, with 16 bases in the middle. There are 13 residues in the CDR3. CDR1 is MDHEN, CDR2 SYDVKM, per germline. This clonotype has a handful of counts. It was with a sample-barcoded 5' primer and a J-beta primer mix that a second PCR of roughly 7 to 12 cycles was run. Each CDR3 protein is one row after TCRdb ran MiXCR on the 5' RACE reads. The sample yields approximately 780,000 distinct CDR3 sequences, around a quarter seen once. This sample was shared with a second study, whose subject was T cells of mothers and their children. This second study says: Over five children and their three healthy Caucasian mothers were the donors. Each mother gave over 9.5 million TCR beta CDR3 reads; each child, around 2.8 million.

Sequencing used blood. This chain connects TRBV28 to TRBJ2-7; D not certain. This receptor was obtained from a boy aged 5 to 17 in good health. The CDR3 DNA follows: TGTGCCAGCAGCCCCGTTCAGGCTGGAGAGCAGTACTTC. The encoded protein is CASSPVQAGEQYF.